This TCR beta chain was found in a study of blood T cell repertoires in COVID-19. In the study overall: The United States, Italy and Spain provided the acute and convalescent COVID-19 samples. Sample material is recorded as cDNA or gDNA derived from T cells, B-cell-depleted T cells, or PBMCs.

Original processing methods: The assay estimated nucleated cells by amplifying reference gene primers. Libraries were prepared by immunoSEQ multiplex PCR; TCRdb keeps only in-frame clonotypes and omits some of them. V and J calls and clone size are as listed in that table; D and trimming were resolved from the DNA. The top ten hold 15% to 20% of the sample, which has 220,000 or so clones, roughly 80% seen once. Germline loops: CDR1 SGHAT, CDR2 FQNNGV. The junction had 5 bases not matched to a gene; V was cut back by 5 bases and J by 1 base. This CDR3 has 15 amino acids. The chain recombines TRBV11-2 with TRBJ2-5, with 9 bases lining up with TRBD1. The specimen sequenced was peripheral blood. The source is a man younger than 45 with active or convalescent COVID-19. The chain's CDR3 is CASSRTGGIQETQYF. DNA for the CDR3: TGTGCCAGCAGCCGTACAGGGGGCATCCAAGAGACCCAGTACTTC.